Below, 5 T cell receptor beta chains from the same sample are listed, as sequenced in a study of blood T cell repertoires in COVID-19. The protocol was immunoSEQ multiplex PCR, while the TCRdb copy is restricted to in-frame clones and leaves out a portion. The table records fewer than 200,000 clones, approximately 80% of them present only once. The sequenced sample was peripheral blood. These receptors were taken from a woman aged 35 to 49 with COVID-19, enrolled during active disease.

The V call is TRBV29-1, the J call TRBJ2-7; tentative D call: TRBD2 (6 bases). V shed 6 bases and J shed 4 bases, with 13 bases lying between them. There are 12 residues in the CDR3. Germline CDR1 SQVTM, CDR2 ANQGSEA. DNA for the CDR3: TGCAGCGTAGAATTGGGGGGTTACGAGCAGTACTTC. This gives the protein CSVELGGYEQYF.

This clone showed up just a few times. The gene calls are TRBV19 and TRBJ1-4; D uncertain. The V end was cut by 6 bases, the J end by 1 base, with 9 bases between. The CDR3 is 14 residues long. Germline V gene sequence: CDR1 LNHDA, CDR2 SQIVND (reference sequence). CDR3 sequence: CASRKRETNEKLFF. CDR3 DNA: TGTGCCAGTAGAAAGAGAGAAACTAATGAAAAACTGTTTTTT.

The chain recombines TRBV18 with TRBJ2-3; 7 nucleotides match TRBD1. Germline CDR1 reads KGHSH; CDR2 reads LQKENI. After removal of 3 bases from V and 9 bases from J, the junction contained 15 bases not matched to a gene. There are 16 residues in the CDR3. The CDR3 DNA is TGTGCCAGCTCACCTTACGACAGGGTAGGCAGAGTAACGCAGTATTTT. This codes for CASSPYDRVGRVTQYF.

This clone was seen once. The chain combines TRBV19 with TRBJ2-3; possible D gene TRBD1, 5 bases. The CDR3 has 14 residues. Trimming removed 6 bases from V and 3 bases from J, with 13 bases in between. Looked up from germline, CDR1 is LNHDA and CDR2 is SQIVND (reference sequence). CDR3 amino acids: CASRNLYRTDTQYF. In nucleotides, the CDR3 is TGTGCCAGTAGGAATCTGTACAGGACAGATACGCAGTATTTT.

This chain joins TRBV6-5 and TRBJ1-3; D is possibly TRBD1 (6 bases). The CDR3 is 15 residues long. V was clipped by 5 bases and J by 2 bases, with 13 bases between them. CDR1 and CDR2 from the germline V gene are MNHEY and SVGAGI. The CDR3 DNA reads as TGTGCCAGCAGTCGAGGACAGCAAACTGGAAACACCATATATTTT. It translates to CASSRGQQTGNTIYF.